This T cell receptor (beta chain) was found in a study of blood T cell repertoires in COVID-19. As for the study in general: Some COVID-19 samples were acute and others convalescent; all came from the United States, Italy and Spain. T cells, B-cell-depleted T cells, or PBMCs provided the cDNA or gDNA that served as material.

The assay was immunoSEQ multiplex PCR, and TCRdb's table has in-frame clones only and misses some. Of about 260,000 clones in the sample, about 80% were seen once. Germline V gives CDR1 MDHEN, CDR2 SYDVKM. CDR3 length: 16 amino acids. V lost 4 bases and J 4 bases, leaving 17 bases between the germline ends. The sequence was obtained from a woman older than 75 with acute or convalescent COVID-19. The rearrangement links TRBV28 to TRBJ2-1; tentative D call: TRBD1 (5 bases). The sample comprised peripheral blood. CDR3 nucleotides: TGTGCCAGCAGTTCCACAGGTACATCAATATACAATGAGCAGTTCTTC. Its translation: CASSSTGTSIYNEQFF.